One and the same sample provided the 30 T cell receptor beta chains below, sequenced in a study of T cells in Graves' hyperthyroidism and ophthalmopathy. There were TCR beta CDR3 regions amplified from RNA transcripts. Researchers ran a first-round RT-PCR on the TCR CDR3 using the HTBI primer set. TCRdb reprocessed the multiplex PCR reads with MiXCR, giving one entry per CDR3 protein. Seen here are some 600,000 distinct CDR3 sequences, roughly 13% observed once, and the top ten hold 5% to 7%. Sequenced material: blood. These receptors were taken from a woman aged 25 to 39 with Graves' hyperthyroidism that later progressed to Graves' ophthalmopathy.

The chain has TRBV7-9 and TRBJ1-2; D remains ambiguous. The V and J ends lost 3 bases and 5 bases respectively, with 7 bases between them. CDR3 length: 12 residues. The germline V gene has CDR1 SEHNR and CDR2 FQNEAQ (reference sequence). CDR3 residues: CASSFRAYGYTF. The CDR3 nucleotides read TGTGCCAGCAGCTTCCGGGCATATGGCTACACCTTC.

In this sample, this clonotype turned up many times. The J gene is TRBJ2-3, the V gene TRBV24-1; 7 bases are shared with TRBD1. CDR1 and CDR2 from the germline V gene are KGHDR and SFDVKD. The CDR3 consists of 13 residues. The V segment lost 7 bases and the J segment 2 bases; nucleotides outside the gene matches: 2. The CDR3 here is CATRGTATDTQYF. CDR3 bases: TGTGCCACCAGAGGGACAGCCACAGATACGCAGTATTTT.

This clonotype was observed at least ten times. CDR3 DNA sequence: TGTGCCAGCAGAGAGACGGTTTTCTACGAGCAGTACTTC. Protein product: CASRETVFYEQYF. The chain recombines TRBV2 with TRBJ2-7; D gene ambiguous. Germline V gene lookup returns CDR1 SNHLY and CDR2 FYNNEI. There are 13 residues in the CDR3. V shed 6 bases and J shed 3 bases, with 12 bases lying between them. Filled out from reference TRBV2 and TRBJ2-7, the complete variable domain reads EPEVTQTPSHQVTQMGQEVILRCVPISNHLYFYWYRQILGQKVEFLVSFYNNEISEKSEIFDDQFSVERPDGSNFTLKIRSTKLEDSAMYFCASRETVFYEQYFGPGTRLTVT.

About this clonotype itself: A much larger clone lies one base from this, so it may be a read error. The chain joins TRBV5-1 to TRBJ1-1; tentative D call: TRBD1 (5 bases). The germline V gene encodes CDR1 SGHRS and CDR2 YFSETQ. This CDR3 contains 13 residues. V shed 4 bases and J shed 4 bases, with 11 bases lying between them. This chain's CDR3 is CASSAGVGTEAFF. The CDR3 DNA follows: TGCGCCAGCAGCGCGGGGGTGGGCACTGAAGCTTTCTTT.

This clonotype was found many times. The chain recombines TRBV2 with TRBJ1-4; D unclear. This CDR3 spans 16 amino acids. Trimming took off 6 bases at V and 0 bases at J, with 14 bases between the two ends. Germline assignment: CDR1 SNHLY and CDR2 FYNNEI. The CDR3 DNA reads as TGTGCCAGCAGCGAAAAGGGAACTACAACTAATGAAAAACTGTTTTTT. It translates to CASSEKGTTTNEKLFF.

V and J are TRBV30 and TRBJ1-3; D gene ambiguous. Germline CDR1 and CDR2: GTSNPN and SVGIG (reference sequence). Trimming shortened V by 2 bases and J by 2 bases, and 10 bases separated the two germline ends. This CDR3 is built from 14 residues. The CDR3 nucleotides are TGTGCCTGGAGTAACCAGGCGACTGGAAACACCATATATTTT. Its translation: CAWSNQATGNTIYF.

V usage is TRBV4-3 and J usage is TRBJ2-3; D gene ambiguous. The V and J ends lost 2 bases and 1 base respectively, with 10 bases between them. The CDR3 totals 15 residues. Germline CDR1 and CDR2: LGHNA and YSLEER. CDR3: CASSQSRQGTDTQYF. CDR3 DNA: TGCGCCAGCAGCCAATCTCGGCAGGGCACAGATACGCAGTATTTT.

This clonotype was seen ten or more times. The CDR3 nucleotides are TGTGCCAGCAGCTTGGGCGTAGGGGTAGATACGCAGTATTTT. Its translation is CASSLGVGVDTQYF. This chain uses TRBV11-2 with TRBJ2-3; D is perhaps TRBD1 (5 bases). The V end lost 3 bases, the J end lost 5 bases, and 12 bases lay between the germline ends. CDR3 length: 14 amino acids. Germline V gives CDR1 SGHAT, CDR2 FQNNGV.

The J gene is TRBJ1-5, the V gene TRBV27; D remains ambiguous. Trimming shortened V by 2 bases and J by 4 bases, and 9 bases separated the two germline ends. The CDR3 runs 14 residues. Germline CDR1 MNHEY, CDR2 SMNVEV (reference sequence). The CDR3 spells CASSLRPENQPQHF. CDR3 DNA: TGTGCCAGCAGTTTAAGGCCAGAAAATCAGCCCCAGCATTTT.

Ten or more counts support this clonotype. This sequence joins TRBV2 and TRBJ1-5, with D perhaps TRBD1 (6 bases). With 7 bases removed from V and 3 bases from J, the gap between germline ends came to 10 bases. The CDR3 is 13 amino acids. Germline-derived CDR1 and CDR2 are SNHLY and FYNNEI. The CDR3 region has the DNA TGTGCCAGCAACAGGGCCTTCAATCAGCCCCAGCATTTT. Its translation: CASNRAFNQPQHF.

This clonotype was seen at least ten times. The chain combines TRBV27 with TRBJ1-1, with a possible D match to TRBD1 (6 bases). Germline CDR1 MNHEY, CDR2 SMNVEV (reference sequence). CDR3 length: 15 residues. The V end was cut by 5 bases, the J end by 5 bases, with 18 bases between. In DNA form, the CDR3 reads TGTGCCAGCAGTCGCTCGACAGGAGGCGGTACTGAAGCTTTCTTT. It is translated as CASSRSTGGGTEAFF.

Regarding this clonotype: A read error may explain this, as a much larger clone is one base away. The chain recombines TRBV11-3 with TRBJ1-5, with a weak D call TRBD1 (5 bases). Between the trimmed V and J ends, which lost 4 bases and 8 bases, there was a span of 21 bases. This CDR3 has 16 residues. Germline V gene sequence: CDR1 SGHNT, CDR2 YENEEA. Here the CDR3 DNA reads TGTGCCAGCAGCTCAAGGGGACCGGGTCGAGGGGAGCCCCAGCATTTT. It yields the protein CASSSRGPGRGEPQHF.

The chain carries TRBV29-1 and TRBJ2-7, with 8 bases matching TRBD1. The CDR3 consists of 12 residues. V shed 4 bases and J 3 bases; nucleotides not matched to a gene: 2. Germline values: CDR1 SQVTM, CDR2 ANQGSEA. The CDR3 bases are TGCAGCGTTGTACAGGGGGGCTACGAGCAGTACTTC. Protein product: CSVVQGGYEQYF.

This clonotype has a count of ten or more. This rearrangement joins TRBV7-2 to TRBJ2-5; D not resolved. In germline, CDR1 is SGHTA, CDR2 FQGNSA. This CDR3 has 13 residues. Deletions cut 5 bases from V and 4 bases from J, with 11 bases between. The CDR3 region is CASSTNGRETQYF. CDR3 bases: TGTGCCAGCAGCACCAATGGCCGAGAGACCCAGTACTTC. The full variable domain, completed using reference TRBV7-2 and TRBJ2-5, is GAGVSQSPSNKVTEKGKDVELRCDPISGHTALYWYRQSLGQGLEFLIYFQGNSAPDKSGLPSDRFSAERTGGSVSTLTIQRTQQEDSAVYLCASSTNGRETQYFGPGTRLLVL.

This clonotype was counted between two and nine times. The CDR3 region is CASSQDLVDRGSGYTF. The CDR3 nucleotides are TGTGCCAGCAGCCAAGATCTAGTGGACAGGGGATCGGGCTACACCTTC. This sequence joins TRBV3-1 and TRBJ1-2; TRBD1 aligns across 9 bases. Trimming took 0 bases from V and 8 from J; bases not matched to a gene: 10. The CDR3 is made up of 16 amino acids. Germline V lookup: CDR1 LGHDT, CDR2 YNNKEL (reference sequence).

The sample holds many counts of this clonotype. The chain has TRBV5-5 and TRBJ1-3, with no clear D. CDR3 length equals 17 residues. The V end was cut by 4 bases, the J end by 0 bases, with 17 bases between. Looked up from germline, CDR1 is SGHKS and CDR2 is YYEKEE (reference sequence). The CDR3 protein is CASSSIPDPASGNTIYF. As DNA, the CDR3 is TGTGCCAGCAGCAGCATCCCGGATCCTGCCTCTGGAAACACCATATATTTT.

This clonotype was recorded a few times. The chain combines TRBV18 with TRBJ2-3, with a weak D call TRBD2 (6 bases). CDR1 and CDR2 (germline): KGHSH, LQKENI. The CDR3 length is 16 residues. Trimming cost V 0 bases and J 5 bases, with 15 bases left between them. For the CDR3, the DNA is TGTGCCAGCTCACCACCCGCCGCGGGATTGGAAGATACGCAGTATTTT. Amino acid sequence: CASSPPAAGLEDTQYF.

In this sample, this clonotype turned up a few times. The CDR3 here is CASSQMAGGNTQYF. The CDR3 DNA reads TGTGCCAGCAGCCAAATGGCGGGAGGGAATACGCAGTATTTT. The rearrangement links TRBV4-2 to TRBJ2-3; 9 bases are a match to TRBD2. The CDR3 is 14 residues long. Germline CDR1 reads LGHNA; CDR2 reads YNFKEQ. J was trimmed by 7 bases and V by 2 bases; bases with no gene match: 4.

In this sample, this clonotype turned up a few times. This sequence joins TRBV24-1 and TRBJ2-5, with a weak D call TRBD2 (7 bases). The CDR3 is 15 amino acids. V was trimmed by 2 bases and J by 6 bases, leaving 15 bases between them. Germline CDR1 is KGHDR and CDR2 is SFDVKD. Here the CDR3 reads CATSDWGGGGKTQYF. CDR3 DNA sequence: TGTGCCACCAGTGATTGGGGGGGAGGGGGAAAGACCCAGTACTTC.

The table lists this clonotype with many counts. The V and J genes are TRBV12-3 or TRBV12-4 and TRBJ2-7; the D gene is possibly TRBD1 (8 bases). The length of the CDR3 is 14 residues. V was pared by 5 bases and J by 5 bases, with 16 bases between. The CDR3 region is CASSPTGGGNEQYF. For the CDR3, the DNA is TGTGCCAGCAGTCCTACAGGGGGGGGAAACGAGCAGTACTTC.

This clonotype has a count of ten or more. DNA of the CDR3: TGTGCCATCAGTTACGAGTTTCAGGCGACAGGACCCCAAGAGACCCAGTACTTC. Translation gives CAISYEFQATGPQETQYF. The rearrangement links TRBV10-3 to TRBJ2-5; a weak D match, TRBD1 (6 bases). The CDR3 sequence is 18 residues long. Trimming took 5 bases from V and 1 from J, leaving 23 bases between them. The germline gives CDR1 ENHRY, CDR2 SYGVKD.

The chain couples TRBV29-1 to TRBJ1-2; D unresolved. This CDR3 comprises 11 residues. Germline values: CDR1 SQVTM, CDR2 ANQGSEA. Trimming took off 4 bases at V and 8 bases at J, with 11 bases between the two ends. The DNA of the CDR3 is TGCAGCGTTGTGGAGCGCGGAGGCTACACCTTC. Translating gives CSVVERGGYTF. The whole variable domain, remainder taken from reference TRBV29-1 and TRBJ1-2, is SAVISQKPSRDICQRGTSLTIQCQVDSQVTMMFWYRQQPGQSLTLIATANQGSEATYESGFVIDKFPISRPNLTFSTLTVSNMSPEDSSIYLCSVVERGGYTFGSGTRLTVV.

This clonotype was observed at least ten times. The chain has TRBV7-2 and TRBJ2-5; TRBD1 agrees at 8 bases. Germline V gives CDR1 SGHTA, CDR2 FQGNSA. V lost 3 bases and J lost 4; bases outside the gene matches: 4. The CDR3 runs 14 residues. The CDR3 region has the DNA TGTGCCAGCAGCTTCGACAGGGGAAGAGAGACCCAGTACTTC. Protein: CASSFDRGRETQYF.

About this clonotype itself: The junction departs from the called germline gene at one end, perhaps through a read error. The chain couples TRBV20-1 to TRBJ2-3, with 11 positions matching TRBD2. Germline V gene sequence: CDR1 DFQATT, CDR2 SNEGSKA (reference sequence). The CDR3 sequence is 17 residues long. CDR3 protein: CSVRDKGLAAYTDTQYF. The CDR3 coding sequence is TGCAGTGTTAGAGATAAGGGACTAGCGGCTTACACAGATACGCAGTATTTT.

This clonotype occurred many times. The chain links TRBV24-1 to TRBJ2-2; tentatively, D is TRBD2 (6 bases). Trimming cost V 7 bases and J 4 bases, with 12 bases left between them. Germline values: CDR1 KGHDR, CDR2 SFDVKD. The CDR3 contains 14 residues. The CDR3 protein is CATSRESVTGELFF. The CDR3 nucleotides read TGTGCCACCAGCCGGGAGTCCGTCACCGGGGAGCTGTTTTTT.

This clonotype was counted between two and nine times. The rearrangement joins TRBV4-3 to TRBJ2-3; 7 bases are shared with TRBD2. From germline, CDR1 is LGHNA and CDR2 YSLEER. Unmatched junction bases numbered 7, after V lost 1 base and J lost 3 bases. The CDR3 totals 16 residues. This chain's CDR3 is CASSQALASGTDTQYF. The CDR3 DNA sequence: TGCGCCAGCAGCCAAGCACTAGCGAGCGGGACAGATACGCAGTATTTT.

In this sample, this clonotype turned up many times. CDR3 sequence reads: CATSATQGRETQYF. The CDR3 coding sequence is TGTGCCACCAGTGCCACACAGGGGAGGGAGACCCAGTACTTC. The rearrangement links TRBV24-1 to TRBJ2-5, with a weak D call TRBD1 (7 bases). The germline V gene encodes CDR1 KGHDR and CDR2 SFDVKD. Trimming removed 5 bases from V and 5 bases from J, with 14 bases in between. The CDR3 sequence is 14 residues long.

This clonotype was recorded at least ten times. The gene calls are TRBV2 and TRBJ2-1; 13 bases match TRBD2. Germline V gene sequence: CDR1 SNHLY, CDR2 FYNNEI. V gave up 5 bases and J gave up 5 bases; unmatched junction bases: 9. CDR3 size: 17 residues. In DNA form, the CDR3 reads TGTGCCAGCAGTCATCGGGTGGGGACTAGCGGGAACAATGAGCAGTTCTTC. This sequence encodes CASSHRVGTSGNNEQFF.

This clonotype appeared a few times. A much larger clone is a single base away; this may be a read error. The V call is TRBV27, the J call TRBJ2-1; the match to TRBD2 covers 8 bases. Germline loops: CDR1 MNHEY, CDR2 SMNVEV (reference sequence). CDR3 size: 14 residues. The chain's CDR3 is CVSILSGTRNEQFF. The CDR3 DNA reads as TGTGTCAGCATACTATCAGGGACTAGAAATGAGCAGTTCTTC.

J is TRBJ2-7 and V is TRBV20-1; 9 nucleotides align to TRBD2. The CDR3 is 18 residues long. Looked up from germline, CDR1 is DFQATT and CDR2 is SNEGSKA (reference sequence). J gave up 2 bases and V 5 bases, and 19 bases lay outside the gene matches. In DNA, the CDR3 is TGCAGTGCTCCTTTCGTGGGGGTGCGGGGGGGGGCCACCTACGAGCAGTACTTC. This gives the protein CSAPFVGVRGGATYEQYF.